The 9 T cell receptor beta chains given below trace back to one sample, sequenced in a study of blood T cell repertoires in COVID-19. Sequenced by immunoSEQ multiplex PCR; TCRdb stores in-frame clones only, minus some. The sample consists of about 31,000 clones, about 92% of them appearing once. Material: peripheral blood. The receptors were sampled from a man aged 65 to 79 with active or convalescent COVID-19.

V gene TRBV2 combines with J gene TRBJ1-5; D not resolved. Trimming left V 5 bases short and J 1 base short, with 12 bases between. CDR3 length: 15 amino acids. Germline V gene lookup returns CDR1 SNHLY and CDR2 FYNNEI. The CDR3 DNA reads as TGTGCCAGCAGTCTTGGTCCGGGAAGCAATCAGCCCCAGCATTTT. It is translated as CASSLGPGSNQPQHF.

The J gene is TRBJ1-2, the V gene TRBV28; D unclear. Germline lookup yields CDR1 MDHEN and CDR2 SYDVKM. The CDR3 totals 13 residues. V lost 6 bases and J 5 bases, leaving 13 bases between the germline ends. CDR3 amino acids: CASRGVVWYGYTF. The CDR3 DNA is TGTGCCAGCAGGGGCGTGGTATGGTATGGCTACACCTTC.

The chain couples TRBV7-9 to TRBJ1-1, with 10 positions matching TRBD1. Germline values: CDR1 SEHNR, CDR2 FQNEAQ (reference sequence). The CDR3 spans 15 residues. V was clipped by 2 bases and J by 3 bases; unmatched bases: 3. DNA for the CDR3: TGTGCCAGCAGCTTATCCGACAGGGGGCACACTGAAGCTTTCTTT. Translated, it gives CASSLSDRGHTEAFF.

This clone was picked up one time. The chain carries TRBV2 and TRBJ1-2; 9 bases agree with TRBD1. Germline V gene sequence: CDR1 SNHLY, CDR2 FYNNEI. The CDR3 is 15 residues long. Trimming removed 1 base from V and 2 bases from J; junction bases left unmatched: 2. The CDR3 loop reads CASSEVTGGNYGYTF. Written as DNA, the CDR3 is TGTGCCAGCAGTGAAGTGACAGGGGGGAACTATGGCTACACCTTC. The variable domain in full, completed from reference TRBV2 and TRBJ1-2, reads EPEVTQTPSHQVTQMGQEVILRCVPISNHLYFYWYRQILGQKVEFLVSFYNNEISEKSEIFDDQFSVERPDGSNFTLKIRSTKLEDSAMYFCASSEVTGGNYGYTFGSGTRLTVV.

The chain carries TRBV13 and TRBJ1-1, with 7 bases matching TRBD1. There are 15 residues in the CDR3. CDR1 is PRHDT and CDR2 is FYEKMQ in the germline V gene (reference sequence). The J segment lost 5 bases and the V segment lost 5 bases, leaving 11 bases of the junction unmatched. The CDR3 protein is CASSTLQGQGTEAFF. The CDR3 nucleotides are TGTGCCAGCAGCACCCTACAGGGGCAGGGGACTGAAGCTTTCTTT.

This clone has only one observation. The chain links TRBV12-3 or TRBV12-4 to TRBJ1-5; D gene ambiguous. The V gene lost 5 bases and the J gene lost 7 bases, with 9 bases spanning the gap. The CDR3 spans 12 residues. The CDR3 DNA sequence: TGTGCCAGCAGTCCTGACTACCAGCCCCAGCATTTT. This translates into CASSPDYQPQHF.

The chain has TRBV18 and TRBJ2-7, with 9 bases identical to TRBD1. The CDR3 is 15 residues long. Trimming cost V 3 bases and J 6 bases; bases outside gene matches: 9. Germline loops: CDR1 KGHSH, CDR2 LQKENI. The CDR3 sequence: CASSPLPGQGAEQYV. The CDR3 coding sequence is TGTGCCAGCTCACCCCTTCCGGGACAGGGAGCCGAGCAGTACGTC.

The V call is TRBV5-4, the J call TRBJ2-1; TRBD1 matches at 8 bases. The CDR3 sequence is 16 residues long. V was pared by 0 bases and J by 5 bases, with 7 bases of the junction left unmatched. Looked up from germline, CDR1 is SGHNT and CDR2 is YYREEE (reference sequence). The chain's CDR3 is CASSLGHRTGNNEQFF. In nucleotides, the CDR3 is TGTGCCAGCAGCTTGGGCCATAGGACAGGGAACAATGAGCAGTTCTTC.

The chain combines TRBV4-1 with TRBJ2-3; 7 bases fit TRBD1. This CDR3 has 17 amino acids. In germline, CDR1 is MGHRA, CDR2 YSYEKL. V lost 0 bases and J lost 0; bases outside the gene matches: 6. The CDR3 DNA sequence: TGCGCCAGCAGCCAAGATCTAGAGGGGGCAAGCACAGATACGCAGTATTTT. This gives the protein CASSQDLEGASTDTQYF.